This is a list of T cell receptor beta chains from one sample in a study of blood T cell repertoires in COVID-19. The method was immunoSEQ multiplex PCR; TCRdb's version includes in-frame clones alone and lacks a portion of them. In the table there are 68,000 or so clones, nearly 90% of which are singletons. Sequencing input: peripheral blood. The origin of the receptors is a woman in her 50s with COVID-19, enrolled during active disease. Each CDR3 is given with its conserved first and last residue. The D gene is left open where the match is weak. Rows give clone size only sometimes, using once, few, many, or a class for an expanded clone.

cdr3_aa cdr3_nt clone_size j_call v_call d_call
CAWSGGFQPQHF TGTGCCTGGAGTGGAGGATTTCAGCCCCAGCATTTT - TRBJ1-5 TRBV30 -
CASSRAFSGTRGNEQFF TGTGCCAGCAGCCGGGCCTTTAGCGGGACCCGGGGGAATGAGCAGTTCTTC - TRBJ2-1 TRBV27 TRBD2
CASRGLLLVNYEQYF TGTGCCAGCAGAGGACTATTACTGGTGAACTACGAGCAGTACTTC - TRBJ2-7 TRBV6-4 -
CASRLGQGSHEQYF TGTGCCAGCAGACTGGGACAGGGGAGCCACGAGCAGTACTTC - TRBJ2-7 TRBV5-6 TRBD1
CASSLFDSGKETQYF TGTGCCAGCAGCCTTTTTGACTCAGGGAAGGAGACCCAGTACTTC - TRBJ2-5 TRBV14 -
CASSQGQGPGYTF TGTGCCAGCAGCCAGGGTCAGGGCCCTGGCTACACCTTC - TRBJ1-2 TRBV3-1/TRBV3-2 -
CASSFLLTSGRADATDTQYF TGTGCCAGCAGTTTTCTTCTGACTAGCGGGAGGGCAGACGCAACAGATACGCAGTATTTT - TRBJ2-3 TRBV28 TRBD2
CASSLTGSGDLSTDTQYF TGTGCCAGCAGCTTAACGGGATCGGGGGATCTTAGCACAGATACGCAGTATTTT - TRBJ2-3 TRBV7-3 -
CASSLAPGGFPDAFF TGTGCCAGCAGCTTAGCGCCGGGAGGGTTCCCTGATGCTTTCTTT few TRBJ1-1 TRBV7-8 -
CASSPGLAGFYEQYF TGTGCCAGCAGCCCTGGACTAGCGGGATTCTACGAGCAGTACTTC once TRBJ2-7 TRBV7-8 TRBD2
CASRYRLAGEGELFF TGTGCCAGCAGGTATCGACTAGCGGGAGAAGGGGAGCTGTTTTTT few TRBJ2-2 TRBV28 TRBD2
CASSLSGGATGELFF TGTGCCAGCAGTTTATCTGGGGGCGCCACCGGGGAGCTGTTTTTT once TRBJ2-2 TRBV28 -
CASREYSGIYEQYF TGTGCCAGCAGGGAATATAGCGGGATCTACGAGCAGTACTTC - TRBJ2-7 TRBV27 TRBD2
CSVPEGPSGGYTF TGCAGCGTTCCGGAGGGACCGTCGGGAGGCTACACCTTC once TRBJ1-2 TRBV29-1 -
CASSPTGRAQYF TGTGCCAGCAGTCCGACAGGGCGGGCCCAGTACTTC - TRBJ2-5 TRBV28 TRBD1
CASSFEREGYEQYF TGTGCCAGCAGCTTCGAACGGGAGGGCTACGAGCAGTACTTC - TRBJ2-7 TRBV11-3 TRBD2
CASSLGLAGSYEQYF TGTGCCAGCAGCCTCGGGCTAGCGGGATCCTACGAGCAGTACTTC - TRBJ2-7 TRBV4-2 TRBD2
CASSLVPSPSGSYEQYF TGTGCCAGCAGCTTGGTTCCTTCCCCGAGCGGCTCCTACGAGCAGTACTTC - TRBJ2-7 TRBV5-5 -
CASSLDGTSIYEQYF TGCGCCAGCAGCTTAGACGGGACTAGTATCTACGAGCAGTACTTC - TRBJ2-7 TRBV5-1 TRBD2
CASSVGITSGTHTQYF TGTGCCAGCAGCGTAGGAATTACTAGCGGGACTCATACGCAGTATTTT - TRBJ2-3 TRBV9 TRBD2
CAWSRTSAYNEQFF TGTGCCTGGAGTAGGACTAGCGCCTACAATGAGCAGTTCTTC - TRBJ2-1 TRBV30 TRBD2
CASSVAGGEKLFF TGTGCCAGCAGCGTAGCGGGGGGGGAAAAACTGTTTTTT few TRBJ1-4 TRBV9 -
CASSFAGGYEQYF TGTGCCAGCAGCTTTGCCGGGGGCTACGAGCAGTACTTC - TRBJ2-7 TRBV11-1 -
CASSLGQLNYGYTF TGTGCCAGCAGCTTAGGACAGCTGAACTATGGCTACACCTTC once TRBJ1-2 TRBV11-1 -
CAISAQGLEQFF TGTGCCATCAGTGCACAGGGTCTTGAGCAGTTCTTC - TRBJ2-1 TRBV10-3 -
CAWSVPGRNTQYF TGTGCCTGGAGTGTTCCCGGGAGGAATACGCAGTATTTT - TRBJ2-3 TRBV30 TRBD2
CASSQALQGGYEQYF TGTGCCAGCAGCCAAGCTTTACAGGGAGGGTACGAGCAGTACTTC - TRBJ2-7 TRBV4-2 -
CASSLAADRPGDF TGTGCCAGCAGCTTGGCGGCAGACCGGCCGGGGGACTTC - TRBJ1-2 TRBV5-4 -
CASSVDLGGETQYF TGTGCCAGCAGCGTAGACCTGGGGGGAGAGACCCAGTACTTC - TRBJ2-5 TRBV9 -
CASSLLAHSYEQYF TGTGCCAGCAGCTTACTAGCGCACTCCTACGAGCAGTACTTC - TRBJ2-7 TRBV5-4 TRBD2
CASSLMGQGAIETQYF TGTGCCAGCAGCTTGATGGGACAGGGGGCGATTGAGACCCAGTACTTC - TRBJ2-5 TRBV5-6 TRBD1
CASNQGGTEETQYF TGTGCCAGTAACCAGGGAGGGACCGAAGAGACCCAGTACTTC - TRBJ2-5 TRBV19 TRBD2
CASKRTGGKIEAFF TGTGCCAGCAAGAGGACAGGGGGGAAGATTGAAGCTTTCTTT - TRBJ1-1 TRBV6-5 TRBD1
CASSPGRGPDQPQHF TGTGCCAGCAGCCCCGGGCGGGGGCCCGATCAGCCCCAGCATTTT - TRBJ1-5 TRBV4-2 -
CASSWRGSAYEQYF TGCGCCAGCAGTTGGCGGGGGAGCGCCTACGAGCAGTACTTC - TRBJ2-7 TRBV5-1 TRBD2
CASSPNGQGKGYTF TGTGCCAGCAGCCCTAATGGGCAGGGGAAGGGCTACACCTTC - TRBJ1-2 TRBV9 -
CASSARAGNTIYF TGTGCCAGCTCAGCGAGGGCCGGAAACACCATATATTTT - TRBJ1-3 TRBV18 -
CASSPTQGWDGYTF TGTGCCAGCAGCCCCACACAGGGGTGGGATGGCTACACCTTC - TRBJ1-2 TRBV7-9 TRBD1
CASSPSVSSGNTIYF TGTGCCAGCAGCCCTTCCGTGAGTTCGGGAAACACCATATATTTT - TRBJ1-3 TRBV5-5 -